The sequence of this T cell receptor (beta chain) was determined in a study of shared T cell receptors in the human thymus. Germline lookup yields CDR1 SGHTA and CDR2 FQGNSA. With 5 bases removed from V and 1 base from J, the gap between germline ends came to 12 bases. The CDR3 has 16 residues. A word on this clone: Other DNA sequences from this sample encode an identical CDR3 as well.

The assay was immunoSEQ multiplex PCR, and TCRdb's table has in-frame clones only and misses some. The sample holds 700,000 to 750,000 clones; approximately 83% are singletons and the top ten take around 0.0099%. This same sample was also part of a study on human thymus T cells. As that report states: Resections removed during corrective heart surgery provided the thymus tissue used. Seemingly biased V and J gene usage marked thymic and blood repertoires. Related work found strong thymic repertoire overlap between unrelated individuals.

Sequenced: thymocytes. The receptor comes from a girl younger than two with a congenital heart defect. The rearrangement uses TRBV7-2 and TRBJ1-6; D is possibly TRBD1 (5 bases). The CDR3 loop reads CASSLRTPSYNSPLHF. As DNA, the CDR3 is TGTGCCAGCAGCCTGCGGACACCATCCTATAATTCACCCCTCCACTTT.